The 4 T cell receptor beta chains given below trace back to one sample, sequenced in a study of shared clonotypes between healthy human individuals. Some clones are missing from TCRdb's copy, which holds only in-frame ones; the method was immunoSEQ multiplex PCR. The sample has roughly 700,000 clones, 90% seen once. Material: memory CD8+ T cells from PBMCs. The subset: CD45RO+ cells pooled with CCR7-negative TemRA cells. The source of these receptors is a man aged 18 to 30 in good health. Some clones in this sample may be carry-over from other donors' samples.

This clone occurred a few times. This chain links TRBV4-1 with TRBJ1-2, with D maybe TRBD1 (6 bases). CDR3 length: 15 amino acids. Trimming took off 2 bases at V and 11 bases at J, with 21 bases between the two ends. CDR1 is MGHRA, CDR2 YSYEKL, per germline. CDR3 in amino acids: CASSQLAGGATRYTF. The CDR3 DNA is TGCGCCAGCAGCCAACTCGCGGGGGGGGCGACGAGGTACACCTTC.

Here the CDR3 reads CASSLRQGSYNEQFF. The CDR3 coding sequence is TGCGCCAGCAGCTTGAGACAGGGCTCCTACAATGAGCAGTTCTTC. The chain employs TRBV5-1 and TRBJ2-1; 7 nucleotides agree with TRBD1. Per germline, CDR1 SGHRS and CDR2 YFSETQ. Losses at the gene ends were 1 base for V and 0 bases for J; bases not matched to a gene: 1. There are 15 residues in the CDR3.

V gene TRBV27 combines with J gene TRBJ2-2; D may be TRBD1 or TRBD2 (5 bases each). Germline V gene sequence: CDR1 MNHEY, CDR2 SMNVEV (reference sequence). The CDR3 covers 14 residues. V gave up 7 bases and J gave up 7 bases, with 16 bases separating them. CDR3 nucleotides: TGTGCCAGCAATTCGGCAGGGACCGACGGGGAGCTGTTTTTT. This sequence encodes CASNSAGTDGELFF.

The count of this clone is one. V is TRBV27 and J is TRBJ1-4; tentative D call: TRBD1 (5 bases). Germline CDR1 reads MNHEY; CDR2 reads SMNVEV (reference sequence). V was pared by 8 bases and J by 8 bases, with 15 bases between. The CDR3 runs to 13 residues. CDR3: CASGDPGSEKLFF. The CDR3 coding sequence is TGTGCCAGCGGGGACCCGGGATCGGAAAAACTGTTTTTT.